The 18 T cell receptor beta chains presented below share a single source sample, sequenced in a study of T cell responses to AZD1222 COVID-19 vaccine. Some clones are missing from TCRdb's copy, which holds only in-frame ones; the method was immunoSEQ multiplex PCR. The sample has 75,000 to 100,000 clones, around nine tenths seen once. Sequenced material: peripheral blood, taken on day 0 of AZD1222 vaccination. The receptors come from an adult in good health.

This clone appeared a few times. V is TRBV11-2 and J is TRBJ2-7; maybe TRBD1 (6 bases). The CDR3 is 12 residues long. V lost 4 bases and J 3 bases, leaving 7 bases between the germline ends. CDR1 is SGHAT, CDR2 FQNNGV, per germline. CDR3 bases: TGTGCCAGCAGCTGGGACAACTACGAGCAGTACTTC. Translating it yields CASSWDNYEQYF.

CDR3 loop: CASSPQGQRDEQYF. CDR3 DNA: TGTGCCAGCTCACCACAAGGACAAAGGGACGAGCAGTACTTC. V gene TRBV18 combines with J gene TRBJ2-7, with D possibly TRBD1 on 5 matching bases. V was shortened by 1 base and J by 5 bases, with 12 bases between the two germline ends. This CDR3 contains 14 residues. Germline V CDR1 and CDR2: KGHSH, LQKENI.

This clone has more than one count but fewer than ten. The chain recombines TRBV28 with TRBJ2-7; D is ambiguous. The CDR3 totals 11 residues. V was cut by 4 bases and J by 6 bases, with 7 bases left in between. Germline values: CDR1 MDHEN, CDR2 SYDVKM. Here the CDR3 DNA reads TGTGCCAGCAGTTCAAGAAGCGAGCAGTACTTC. Translating it yields CASSSRSEQYF. Variable domain in full (rest from reference TRBV28 and TRBJ2-7): DVKVTQSSRYLVKRTGEKVFLECVQDMDHENMFWYRQDPGLGLRLIYFSYDVKMKEKGDIPEGYSVSREKKERFSLILESASTNQTSMYLCASSSRSEQYFGPGTRLTVT.

The genes are TRBV11-3 and TRBJ2-7; 10 bases agree with TRBD2. The germline CDR1 and CDR2 sequences are SGHNT and YENEEA. The CDR3 length is 19 residues. The ends lost 3 bases at V and 0 bases at J; junction bases unmatched: 14. The CDR3 is CASSFRGRLAGAISYEQYF. In nucleotides, the CDR3 is TGTGCCAGCAGCTTCAGGGGGCGGCTAGCGGGGGCCATCTCCTACGAGCAGTACTTC.

The chain combines TRBV7-2 with TRBJ2-5; D gene ambiguous. Germline V gives CDR1 SGHTA, CDR2 FQGNSA. Trimming removed 5 bases from V and 7 bases from J, with 17 bases in between. The CDR3 runs to 14 residues. CDR3 sequence: CASSPGTSVGTQYF. The CDR3 DNA reads as TGTGCCAGCAGCCCCGGTACTTCGGTGGGGACCCAGTACTTC.

The rearrangement links TRBV9 to TRBJ2-2; the D is unclear. Deletions cut 4 bases from V and 8 bases from J, with 18 bases between. CDR3 length equals 15 residues. CDR1 is SGDLS, CDR2 YYNGEE, per germline. The CDR3 here is CASSPSTLHLGELFF. The DNA for the CDR3 is TGTGCCAGCAGCCCCTCGACGTTACATCTAGGGGAGCTGTTTTTT. The variable domain in full, completed from reference TRBV9 and TRBJ2-2, reads DSGVTQTPKHLITATGQRVTLRCSPRSGDLSVYWYQQSLDQGLQFLIQYYNGEERAKGNILERFSAQQFPDLHSELNLSSLELGDSALYFCASSPSTLHLGELFFGEGSRLTVL.

The chain couples TRBV18 to TRBJ1-4; weak D call: TRBD1 (6 bases). The CDR3 contains 16 residues. The V end was cut by 3 bases, the J end by 0 bases, with 11 bases between. The germline V gene encodes CDR1 KGHSH and CDR2 LQKENI. The CDR3 DNA follows: TGTGCCAGCTCACCCAGGGGAACCCCAACTAATGAAAAACTGTTTTTT. It is translated as CASSPRGTPTNEKLFF. Supplemented by reference TRBV18 and TRBJ1-4, the full variable domain reads NAGVMQNPRHLVRRRGQEARLRCSPMKGHSHVYWYRQLPEEGLKFMVYLQKENIIDESGMPKERFSAEFPKEGPSILRIQQVVRGDSAAYFCASSPRGTPTNEKLFFGSGTQLSVL.

V gene TRBV7-4 combines with J gene TRBJ1-2; D unresolved. V gave up 5 bases and J gave up 2 bases, with 3 bases separating them. The CDR3 totals 11 residues. Germline V CDR1 and CDR2: SGHVT, SQSDAQ. The CDR3 region has the DNA TGTGCCAGCAGCACGAACTATGGCTACACCTTC. Protein: CASSTNYGYTF.

This clone occurred once. The chain links TRBV7-8 to TRBJ1-6, with 8 bases matching TRBD1. Trimming cost V 2 bases and J 9 bases; bases outside gene matches: 3. The CDR3 has 14 residues. CDR1 is SGHVS, CDR2 FQNEAQ, per germline. The CDR3 DNA follows: TGTGCCAGCAGCTTACCCGACAGGGGTTCACCCCTCCACTTT. Translation gives CASSLPDRGSPLHF.

This clone was seen just once. The chain couples TRBV2 to TRBJ2-7; D is perhaps TRBD1 (6 bases). The CDR3 is made up of 14 amino acids. V was trimmed by 6 bases and J by 2 bases, leaving 14 bases between them. Per germline, CDR1 SNHLY and CDR2 FYNNEI. CDR3 bases: TGTGCCAGCAGGGAATGGGGGCCCACCTACGAGCAGTACTTC. It encodes CASREWGPTYEQYF.

The chain recombines TRBV4-3 with TRBJ2-7; 8 bases are a match to TRBD1. Germline trimming cut 5 bases from V and 5 bases from J; bases unmatched to any gene: 17. CDR3 length equals 17 residues. Germline-derived CDR1 and CDR2 are LGHNA and YSLEER. The CDR3 DNA reads TGCGCCAGCAGCTCAAACCTTGGACAGGGCGGCTTGCACGAGCAGTACTTC. As protein: CASSSNLGQGGLHEQYF.

This clone was seen a single time. The chain combines TRBV5-1 with TRBJ1-1, with D possibly matching TRBD1 (5 bases). The CDR3 covers 13 residues. Per germline, CDR1 SGHRS and CDR2 YFSETQ. With 2 bases removed from V and 3 bases from J, the gap between germline ends came to 8 bases. This CDR3 reads CASSFGGDTEAFF. The CDR3 DNA reads as TGCGCCAGCAGCTTCGGGGGGGACACTGAAGCTTTCTTT.

CDR3: CASSGVTSGGPLSTDTQYF. The CDR3 nucleotides are TGTGCCAGCAGCGGAGTCACTAGCGGGGGGCCGCTTAGCACAGATACGCAGTATTTT. J is TRBJ2-3 and V is TRBV7-8; 12 bases align to TRBD2. V lost 5 bases to trimming and J lost 0 bases; unmatched junction nucleotides: 12. The germline V gene encodes CDR1 SGHVS and CDR2 FQNEAQ. This CDR3 is built from 19 residues.

This chain uses TRBV3-1 (or the pseudogene TRBV3-2) with TRBJ2-3; the match to TRBD2 covers 12 bases. The length of the CDR3 is 17 residues. CDR1 and CDR2 (germline): LGHDT, YNNKEL (reference sequence). V lost 6 bases and J lost 6; bases outside the gene matches: 13. The CDR3 is CASSDTLAGGPGDTQYF. The CDR3 DNA is TGTGCCAGCAGTGATACCCTAGCGGGAGGGCCGGGGGATACGCAGTATTTT.

This sequence joins TRBV28 and TRBJ1-1; D not resolved. The germline CDR1 and CDR2 sequences are MDHEN and SYDVKM. This CDR3 is 14 amino acids long. Trimming pared 4 bases from V and 0 bases from J, leaving 9 bases between. The CDR3, as DNA: TGTGCCAGCAGTTACCCCACGGTGAACACTGAAGCTTTCTTT. It specifies CASSYPTVNTEAFF.

The rearrangement links TRBV19 to TRBJ2-1; D gene uncertain. The CDR3 contains 13 residues. The germline CDR1 and CDR2 sequences are LNHDA and SQIVND (reference sequence). With 6 bases removed from V and 4 bases from J, the gap between germline ends came to 10 bases. CDR3 in amino acids: CASSHRQYNEQFF. The CDR3 DNA follows: TGTGCCAGTAGCCACCGGCAGTACAATGAGCAGTTCTTC.

This clone has only one observation. The J gene is TRBJ1-3, the V gene TRBV28, with no clear D. There are 13 residues in the CDR3. The germline V gene encodes CDR1 MDHEN and CDR2 SYDVKM. Trimming left V 8 bases short and J 7 bases short, with 15 bases between. The CDR3 DNA is TGTGCCAGCGGGGTAGGGTTTCCCAACACCATATATTTT. Translation gives CASGVGFPNTIYF. Using reference TRBV28 and TRBJ1-3 for the parts outside the CDR3, the full variable domain is DVKVTQSSRYLVKRTGEKVFLECVQDMDHENMFWYRQDPGLGLRLIYFSYDVKMKEKGDIPEGYSVSREKKERFSLILESASTNQTSMYLCASGVGFPNTIYFGEGSWLTVV.

The chain carries TRBV5-1 and TRBJ1-2; 8 nucleotides align to TRBD1. Per the germline V gene, CDR1 is SGHRS and CDR2 is YFSETQ. The V segment lost 4 bases and the J segment 5 bases; nucleotides outside the gene matches: 4. This CDR3 is built from 13 residues. The CDR3: CASSADRAYGYTF. CDR3 bases: TGCGCCAGCAGCGCGGACAGGGCTTATGGCTACACCTTC.